The clone carrying this TCR beta chain was detected only a few times. TCRdb re-derived calls from the 5' RACE reads in MiXCR, one entry per CDR3 protein. The data show approximately 300,000 distinct CDR3 sequences, with 8.2% seen just once and approximately 23% held by the top ten. The data were obtained in a study of T-cell memory formation after mild COVID-19. CDR3 size: 14 residues. V shed 6 bases and J shed 4 bases, with 18 bases lying between them. Germline CDR1 DFQATT, CDR2 SNEGSKA (reference sequence). Sequenced: PBMCs or a T cell subset sorted from them (not recorded which). The source of this sequence is a man aged 18-30 years who had mild COVID-19 (a few samples of this study predate the infection). Cell type and time point are not known. V gene TRBV20-1 combines with J gene TRBJ1-1, with a weak D call TRBD1 (5 bases). CDR3 in DNA: TGCAGTGCCCTAATTCGGGGCGGGGGCACTGAAGCTTTCTTT. This gives the protein CSALIRGGGTEAFF.